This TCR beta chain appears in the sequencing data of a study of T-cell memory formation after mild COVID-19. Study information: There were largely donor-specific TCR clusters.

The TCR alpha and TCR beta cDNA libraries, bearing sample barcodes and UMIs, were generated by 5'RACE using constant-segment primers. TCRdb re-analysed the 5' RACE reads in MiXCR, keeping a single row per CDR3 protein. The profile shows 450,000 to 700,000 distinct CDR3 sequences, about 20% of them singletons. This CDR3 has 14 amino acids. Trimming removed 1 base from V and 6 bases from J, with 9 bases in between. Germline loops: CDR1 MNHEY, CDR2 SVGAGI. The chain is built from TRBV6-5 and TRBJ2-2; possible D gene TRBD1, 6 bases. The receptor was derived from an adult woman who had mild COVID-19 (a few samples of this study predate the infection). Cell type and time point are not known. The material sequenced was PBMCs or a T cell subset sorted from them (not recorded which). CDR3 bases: TGTGCCAGCAGTTACTTGCAGGGGCCCGGGGAGCTGTTTTTT. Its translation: CASSYLQGPGELFF.